These 22 T cell receptor beta chains share one sample of origin, sequenced in a study of blood T cell repertoires in COVID-19. Measured with immunoSEQ multiplex PCR; TCRdb has only the in-frame clones, and not every one. The sample includes around 300,000 clones, roughly nine tenths of them seen just once. Sequencing was performed on peripheral blood. The receptors come from a middle-aged woman who had recovered from COVID-19.

This chain links TRBV28 with TRBJ1-4, with 8 bases lining up with TRBD1. The J segment lost 4 bases and the V segment lost 5 bases, leaving 15 bases of the junction unmatched. This CDR3 region has 18 residues. From germline, CDR1 is MDHEN and CDR2 SYDVKM. This CDR3 reads CASSLAPDRDQINEKLFF. The CDR3, as DNA: TGTGCCAGCAGTCTCGCCCCGGACAGGGACCAGATTAATGAAAAACTGTTTTTT.

The chain uses TRBV6-2 or TRBV6-3 and TRBJ1-5; TRBD1 matches 8 bases. The CDR3 consists of 16 residues. Germline trimming cut 6 bases from V and 4 bases from J; bases unmatched to any gene: 11. Germline V lookup: CDR1 MNHEY, CDR2 SVGEGT. The CDR3 reads CASSSPGQGPNQPQHF. The CDR3 DNA reads as TGTGCCAGCAGCTCCCCAGGACAGGGACCGAATCAGCCCCAGCATTTT.

The rearrangement links TRBV3-1 (or the pseudogene TRBV3-2) to TRBJ2-3; D unclear. Trimming left V 1 base short and J 0 bases short, with 8 bases between. Germline assignment: CDR1 LGHDT and CDR2 YNNKEL (reference sequence). The CDR3 contains 15 residues. CDR3 sequence: CASSQVLGSTDTQYF. In nucleotides, the CDR3 is TGTGCCAGCAGCCAAGTCCTAGGCAGCACAGATACGCAGTATTTT.

The rearrangement uses TRBV7-8 and TRBJ2-7, with D maybe TRBD2 (5 bases). With 3 bases removed from V and 4 bases from J, the gap between germline ends came to 7 bases. Germline CDR1 and CDR2: SGHVS and FQNEAQ. The CDR3 contains 12 residues. The CDR3 DNA follows: TGTGCCAGCAGCTTCCGAGGGTACGAGCAGTACTTC. The encoded protein is CASSFRGYEQYF.

The chain carries TRBV19 and TRBJ2-1; 14 nucleotides agree with TRBD2. CDR1 and CDR2 (germline): LNHDA, SQIVND (reference sequence). J lost 2 bases, V lost 7 bases, and 13 bases had no gene match. This CDR3 comprises 19 residues. The CDR3 DNA sequence: TGTGCCAGTACCCAGCCGGGACTAGCGGGAGTACCTCCCTACAATGAGCAGTTCTTC. It encodes CASTQPGLAGVPPYNEQFF. The whole variable domain, filled in from reference TRBV19 and TRBJ2-1, reads DGGITQSPKYLFRKEGQNVTLSCEQNLNHDAMYWYRQDPGQGLRLIYYSQIVNDFQKGDIAEGYSVSREKKESFPLTVTSAQKNPTAFYLCASTQPGLAGVPPYNEQFFGPGTRLTVL.

The gene calls are TRBV7-9 and TRBJ2-2, with 8 bases lining up with TRBD1. Trimming removed 5 bases from V and 7 bases from J; junction bases left unmatched: 12. CDR1 is SEHNR and CDR2 is FQNEAQ in the germline V gene (reference sequence). The CDR3 extends over 16 amino acids. The CDR3 spells CASSPMGQGADGELFF. The CDR3 nucleotides are TGTGCCAGCAGCCCGATGGGCCAGGGGGCAGACGGGGAGCTGTTTTTT.

This sequence joins TRBV9 and TRBJ2-3, with 11 bases fitting TRBD2. The CDR3 length is 16 residues. The junction had 3 bases not matched to a gene; V was cut back by 0 bases and J by 3 bases. Germline loops: CDR1 SGDLS, CDR2 YYNGEE. The CDR3 DNA reads as TGTGCCAGCAGCGTAGGCCTAGCGGGAGGTACAGATACGCAGTATTTT. This translates into CASSVGLAGGTDTQYF.

The V and J genes are TRBV12-5 and TRBJ2-5; the D gene is possibly TRBD2 (6 bases). This CDR3 spans 13 amino acids. Germline values: CDR1 LGHNT, CDR2 FRNRAP. V lost 1 base and J lost 5, with 8 bases in between. The CDR3 bases are TGTGCTAGTGGTTTGGGCCGGGGGGAGACCCAGTACTTC. This gives the protein CASGLGRGETQYF.

J is TRBJ2-1 and V is TRBV11-2, with 9 bases matching TRBD2. The V gene end was trimmed by 5 bases and the J gene end by 1 base; junction bases not matched to a gene: 3. Germline values: CDR1 SGHAT, CDR2 FQNNGV. The CDR3 contains 15 residues. The CDR3 is CASSLLAGSYNEQFF. The CDR3, as DNA: TGTGCCAGCAGCCTTCTAGCGGGATCCTACAATGAGCAGTTCTTC.

The sample holds one count of this clone. This chain connects TRBV7-3 to TRBJ2-1; 8 bases agree with TRBD2. The ends lost 3 bases at V and 7 bases at J; junction bases unmatched: 8. This CDR3 comprises 15 residues. The germline CDR1 and CDR2 sequences are SGHTA and FQGTGA. DNA of the CDR3: TGTGCCAGCAGCTTTAGGACGGGAGGGGGGAATGAGCAGTTCTTC. This translates into CASSFRTGGGNEQFF.

The V gene is TRBV6-6, the J gene TRBJ2-1; TRBD2 matches 11 bases. The CDR3 length is 16 residues. The J segment lost 5 bases and the V segment lost 5 bases, leaving 8 bases of the junction unmatched. Germline CDR1 is MNHNY and CDR2 is SVGAGI (reference sequence). CDR3 DNA: TGTGCCAGCAGTACCTCCGGGACTAGCGGCAACAATGAGCAGTTCTTC. Its translation: CASSTSGTSGNNEQFF.

The CDR3 sequence: CASSRGQGSVLDYGYTF. The CDR3 coding sequence is TGTGCCAGCAGCCGCGGACAGGGCTCCGTGCTGGACTATGGCTACACCTTC. This chain connects TRBV7-9 to TRBJ1-2; the match to TRBD1 covers 8 bases. The germline V gene has CDR1 SEHNR and CDR2 FQNEAQ (reference sequence). The CDR3 has 17 amino acids. V shed 5 bases and J 3 bases; nucleotides not matched to a gene: 14.

The chain is built from TRBV19 and TRBJ2-5; 9 bases match TRBD1. The germline gives CDR1 LNHDA, CDR2 SQIVND (reference sequence). The CDR3 sequence is 21 residues long. V lost 4 bases and J lost 5; bases outside the gene matches: 26. The CDR3 loop is CASSRDHSDRGRVGSEETQYF. CDR3 DNA sequence: TGTGCCAGTAGTAGGGATCATTCGGACAGGGGAAGGGTAGGTAGCGAGGAGACCCAGTACTTC. Based on the CDR3 plus reference TRBV19 and TRBJ2-5, the full variable domain is DGGITQSPKYLFRKEGQNVTLSCEQNLNHDAMYWYRQDPGQGLRLIYYSQIVNDFQKGDIAEGYSVSREKKESFPLTVTSAQKNPTAFYLCASSRDHSDRGRVGSEETQYFGPGTRLLVL.

The V gene is TRBV10-2, the J gene TRBJ1-2; D is possibly TRBD1 (5 bases). Germline V gene data show CDR1 as WSHSY and CDR2 as SAAADI. V dropped 2 bases and J dropped 4 bases, with 11 bases sitting between them. This CDR3 is 14 amino acids long. The CDR3 is CASSEAGQTYGYTF. The CDR3 nucleotides read TGCGCCAGCAGTGAGGCCGGACAAACCTATGGCTACACCTTC.

The chain combines TRBV7-3 with TRBJ2-7, with 13 bases fitting TRBD2. The CDR3 sequence is 15 residues long. V lost 5 bases, J lost 5 bases, and 6 bases stayed unmatched. Germline V CDR1 and CDR2: SGHTA, FQGTGA. The CDR3 sequence is CASSSGLAGADEQYF. Written as DNA, the CDR3 is TGTGCCAGCAGCAGCGGACTAGCGGGAGCTGACGAGCAGTACTTC.

The chain is built from TRBV29-1 and TRBJ2-1; 8 positions agree with TRBD2. There are 13 residues in the CDR3. Germline trimming cut 7 bases from V and 6 bases from J; bases unmatched to any gene: 8. The germline gives CDR1 SQVTM, CDR2 ANQGSEA. For the CDR3, the DNA is TGCAGCGCGGGGGCGGGGGGAGGCAATGAGCAGTTCTTC. It codes for CSAGAGGGNEQFF.

The CDR3 DNA reads as TGTGCCAGCAGAGAGGGACAGATCACCGGGGAGCTGTTTTTT. This translates into CASREGQITGELFF. V gene TRBV6-5 combines with J gene TRBJ2-2, with TRBD1 matching over 7 bases. The length of the CDR3 is 14 residues. Germline loops: CDR1 MNHEY, CDR2 SVGAGI. V lost 6 bases, J lost 4 bases, and 5 bases stayed unmatched.

The CDR3 region is CASSLFANGGSFMVEQFF. For the CDR3, the DNA is TGTGCCAGCAGCTTGTTCGCAAACGGCGGGAGTTTCATGGTTGAGCAGTTCTTC. This chain links TRBV5-5 with TRBJ2-1; 7 positions match TRBD2. Germline trimming cut 1 base from V and 9 bases from J; bases unmatched to any gene: 19. The CDR3 is made up of 18 amino acids. Germline V gives CDR1 SGHKS, CDR2 YYEKEE (reference sequence).

This rearrangement joins TRBV9 to TRBJ2-2; TRBD2 is a possible D gene (5 bases). The CDR3 is made up of 12 amino acids. V lost 6 bases to trimming and J lost 7 bases, with 10 bases between them. The germline CDR1 and CDR2 sequences are SGDLS and YYNGEE. The CDR3 region has the DNA TGTGCCAGCAAAAGGGAGATCGGGGAGCTGTTTTTT. It translates to CASKREIGELFF.

Regarding this clone: This same CDR3 is encoded by further DNA sequences in the sample. This chain connects TRBV5-1 to TRBJ2-1; TRBD2 matches 9 bases. The CDR3 is made up of 18 amino acids. Germline V gene sequence: CDR1 SGHRS, CDR2 YFSETQ. V shed 2 bases and J 6 bases; nucleotides not matched to a gene: 15. The CDR3 bases are TGCGCCAGCAGCTTCGGACTAGCGAGAGGCCTTAGATCCAATGAGCAGTTCTTC. Translation gives CASSFGLARGLRSNEQFF.

This chain joins TRBV15 and TRBJ2-1; 7 nucleotides line up with TRBD2. Germline-derived CDR1 and CDR2 are LNHNV and YYDKDF (reference sequence). J gave up 0 bases and V 5 bases, and 4 bases lay outside the gene matches. The CDR3 is 15 residues long. The CDR3 sequence: CATSGGTISYNEQFF. The DNA for the CDR3 is TGTGCCACCAGCGGAGGGACTATCTCCTACAATGAGCAGTTCTTC.

This rearrangement joins TRBV3-1 (or the pseudogene TRBV3-2) to TRBJ2-3, with D perhaps matching TRBD2 (5 bases). CDR3 size: 13 residues. CDR1 LGHDT and CDR2 YNNKEL come from the germline V gene (reference sequence). Trimming removed 4 bases from V and 3 bases from J, with 8 bases in between. The CDR3 loop is CASSPDSTDTQYF. CDR3 nucleotides: TGTGCCAGCAGCCCGGACTCTACAGATACGCAGTATTTT.